The 21 T cell receptor beta chains in this list originate from one sample, sequenced in a study of human T cells and chemical hapten exposure. Time point here: patch test 1, 2 weeks after DPC sensitization. Specified treatment: therapeutic diphenylcyclopropenone sensitization with weekly scalp DPC. TCRdb re-analysed the RACE reads in MiXCR, keeping a single row per CDR3 protein. The sample lists about 90,000 distinct CDR3 sequences; about 10% were seen once. Sequenced here: whole blood, sampled in connection with sensitization to the hapten diphenylcyclopropenone (DPC). The receptor source for this set is a man aged 35 to 55 with alopecia areata. Some clones in this sample may be carry-over from other donors' samples.

There are many counts of this clonotype. The genes are TRBV5-6 and TRBJ2-3; 9 bases match TRBD1. CDR1 and CDR2 (germline): SGHDT, YYEEEE. The CDR3 is 16 residues long. The trim removed 0 bases at V and 3 bases at J, leaving 5 bases unmatched. This CDR3 reads CASSLDRGRRTDTQYF. The CDR3 DNA sequence: TGTGCCAGCAGCTTGGACAGGGGGCGAAGGACAGATACGCAGTATTTT.

This chain links TRBV21-1 with TRBJ1-2; the D call TRBD1 from the table was never checked on the DNA. TRBV21-1 is labeled a pseudogene. The CDR3 spans 17 residues. CDR3 sequence: CASNPAPGQGISTSYTF. The CDR3 region has the DNA TGTGCCAGCAACCCAGCACCGGGACAGGGGATTTCTACGAGCTACACCTTC.

This clonotype was found many times. The CDR3 DNA sequence: TGTGCCAGCAGTTCCGGGACAGGGGCTAATGAAAAACTGTTTTTT. Protein sequence: CASSSGTGANEKLFF. This sequence joins TRBV28 and TRBJ1-4; TRBD1 matches at 10 bases. The CDR3 contains 15 residues. Germline CDR1 is MDHEN and CDR2 is SYDVKM. V gave up 4 bases and J gave up 3 bases; unmatched junction bases: 2.

V gene TRBV30 combines with J gene TRBJ2-3; tentatively, D is TRBD1 (5 bases). The germline V gene has CDR1 GTSNPN and CDR2 SVGIG (reference sequence). The CDR3 extends over 12 amino acids. Deletions cut 1 base from V and 14 bases from J, with 16 bases between. CDR3 amino acids: CAWSGTTQLGYF. For the CDR3, the DNA is TGTGCCTGGAGTGGGACAACTCAATTGGGGTATTTT.

This clonotype appeared a few times. V gene TRBV10-3 combines with J gene TRBJ2-7; 8 positions agree with TRBD1. CDR3 length equals 13 residues. The germline V gene encodes CDR1 ENHRY and CDR2 SYGVKD. J lost 7 bases, V lost 7 bases, and 9 bases had no gene match. The CDR3 region has the DNA TGTGCCATCACTCCGGACAGGGTAGAGGAGCAGTACTTC. Residues: CAITPDRVEEQYF.

V is TRBV4-1 and J is TRBJ1-1; the D gene is possibly TRBD1 (5 bases). V gave up 1 base and J gave up 2 bases, with 11 bases separating them. Germline V gene data show CDR1 as MGHRA and CDR2 as YSYEKL. This CDR3 spans 15 amino acids. This CDR3 reads CASSQGRATNTEAFF. CDR3 in DNA: TGCGCCAGCAGCCAAGGCAGGGCAACTAACACTGAAGCTTTCTTT.

This clonotype has a count of ten or more. CDR3 amino acids: CSATGILDTEAFF. CDR3 coding DNA: TGCAGCGCAACAGGGATTTTGGACACTGAAGCTTTCTTT. The chain recombines TRBV29-1 with TRBJ1-1, with a possible D match to TRBD1 (6 bases). Between the trimmed V and J ends, which lost 7 bases and 3 bases, there was a span of 15 bases. CDR3 length: 13 amino acids. Germline lookup yields CDR1 SQVTM and CDR2 ANQGSEA. The complete variable domain, with remaining parts taken from reference TRBV29-1 and TRBJ1-1, reads SAVISQKPSRDICQRGTSLTIQCQVDSQVTMMFWYRQQPGQSLTLIATANQGSEATYESGFVIDKFPISRPNLTFSTLTVSNMSPEDSSIYLCSATGILDTEAFFGQGTRLTVV.

In its sample, this clonotype was seen many times. This rearrangement joins TRBV6-5 to TRBJ1-1; D is ambiguous. Germline assignment: CDR1 MNHEY and CDR2 SVGAGI. The V gene lost 2 bases and the J gene lost 1 base, with 5 bases spanning the gap. This CDR3 has 13 residues. In DNA, the CDR3 is TGTGCCAGCAGTTACAGGAGGAACACTGAAGCTTTCTTT. This codes for CASSYRRNTEAFF.

The DNA for the CDR3 is TGCGCCAGCATCATGATAGGACTAGCGTACCCCACAGATACGCAGTATTTT. This encodes CASIMIGLAYPTDTQYF. The rearrangement joins TRBV5-1 to TRBJ2-3; 9 nucleotides agree with TRBD2. Trimming at V came to 6 bases and at J to 2 bases, leaving 13 bases not matched to a gene. Germline V CDR1 and CDR2: SGHRS, YFSETQ. CDR3 length equals 17 residues.

The chain employs TRBV12-3 or TRBV12-4 and TRBJ2-3, with 8 bases that match TRBD2. The CDR3 is 14 residues long. The trim removed 5 bases at V and 5 bases at J, leaving 6 bases unmatched. For the CDR3, the DNA is TGTGCCAGCAGTCCAGACGGGAGGGGAGATACGCAGTATTTT. Translation gives CASSPDGRGDTQYF.

This clonotype turned up a few times. The V call is TRBV6-2 or TRBV6-3, the J call TRBJ2-1; maybe TRBD2 (6 bases). Trimming pared 3 bases from V and 10 bases from J, leaving 16 bases between. The CDR3 is made up of 14 amino acids. Germline V gives CDR1 MNHEY, CDR2 SVGEGT. CDR3 sequence reads: CASSYGGAGREQFF. The CDR3 bases are TGTGCCAGCAGTTATGGGGGAGCGGGCCGGGAGCAGTTCTTC.

Comments on this clonotype: A read error may explain this, as a much larger clone is one base away. The gene calls are TRBV20-1 and TRBJ2-3, with D perhaps TRBD2 (6 bases). This CDR3 is built from 13 residues. Germline CDR1 and CDR2: DFQATT and SNEGSKA (reference sequence). CDR3 region: CSCVPGDTDTRYF. DNA of the CDR3: TGCAGTTGCGTGCCGGGAGACACAGATACGCGGTATTTT.

This clonotype appeared a few times. V and J are TRBV20-1 and TRBJ2-3; 11 bases map to TRBD2. Germline V gives CDR1 DFQATT, CDR2 SNEGSKA (reference sequence). This CDR3 is built from 15 residues. J lost 3 bases, V lost 7 bases, and 9 bases had no gene match. Here the CDR3 DNA reads TGCAGTGTCGCACTAGCGGGAGCTTCTACAGATACGCAGTATTTT. This codes for CSVALAGASTDTQYF.

This clonotype was detected ten times or more. This CDR3 is CASSIDPRSETQYF. The CDR3 DNA reads as TGTGCCAGTAGTATAGATCCGAGAAGCGAGACGCAGTATTTT. This sequence joins TRBV19 and TRBJ2-3, with unresolved D. V shed 0 bases and J shed 9 bases, with 13 bases lying between them. The germline CDR1 and CDR2 sequences are LNHDA and SQIVND (reference sequence). This CDR3 contains 14 residues.

The V call is TRBV20-1, the J call TRBJ2-5, with TRBD2 matching 12 bases. The germline V gene has CDR1 DFQATT and CDR2 SNEGSKA (reference sequence). The CDR3 is 17 amino acids. Trimming removed 5 bases from V and 5 bases from J; junction bases left unmatched: 15. DNA for the CDR3: TGCAGTGCTGGGCTAGCGGGAGGGCCAGCCCGGTGGGAGACCCAGTACTTC. Residues: CSAGLAGGPARWETQYF.

V usage is TRBV5-1 and J usage is TRBJ1-5, with no clear D. V gave up 2 bases and J gave up 4 bases, with 13 bases separating them. CDR1 SGHRS and CDR2 YFSETQ come from the germline V gene. This CDR3 region has 15 residues. The CDR3 DNA follows: TGCGCCAGCAGCTTATCGGGGATGGTTAATCAGCCCCAGCATTTT. It is translated as CASSLSGMVNQPQHF.

This sequence joins TRBV29-1 and TRBJ2-3, with 7 bases lining up with TRBD2. The CDR3 spans 15 residues. From germline, CDR1 is SQVTM and CDR2 ANQGSEA. V lost 6 bases, J lost 3 bases, and 12 bases stayed unmatched. CDR3 nucleotide sequence: TGCAGCGTGGGCTTCTCTAGCGGCTTAACAGATACGCAGTATTTT. This gives the protein CSVGFSSGLTDTQYF.

The V and J genes are TRBV4-1 and TRBJ2-7, with unresolved D. CDR1 is MGHRA and CDR2 is YSYEKL in the germline V gene. Trimming shortened V by 0 bases and J by 0 bases, and 12 bases separated the two germline ends. The CDR3 totals 16 residues. The CDR3 spells CASSQDRSGTSYEQYV. The CDR3 nucleotides read TGCGCCAGCAGCCAAGATAGGTCCGGAACCTCCTACGAGCAGTACGTC.

The chain uses TRBV10-2 and TRBJ2-3, with 7 bases matching TRBD2. This CDR3 is built from 16 residues. The germline V gene has CDR1 WSHSY and CDR2 SAAADI. With V trimmed by 3 bases and J by 0 bases, 6 bases remained unmatched. The CDR3 DNA follows: TGCGCCAGCAGTGAAGGGAGACTAGCTAGCACAGATACGCAGTATTTT. This codes for CASSEGRLASTDTQYF.

This sequence joins TRBV6-2 or TRBV6-3 and TRBJ1-5; 9 nucleotides agree with TRBD1. After removal of 2 bases from V and 4 bases from J, the junction contained 15 bases not matched to a gene. The CDR3 spans 19 residues. CDR1 is MNHEY, CDR2 SVGEGT, per germline. Written as DNA, the CDR3 is TGTGCCAGCAGTTACGCTATTACCTCCGGGACAGGGTTGAATCAGCCCCAGCATTTT. Amino acids: CASSYAITSGTGLNQPQHF.

This clonotype was detected a few times. This chain connects TRBV9 to TRBJ2-5; a weak D match, TRBD2 (6 bases). V lost 0 bases and J lost 5, with 14 bases in between. CDR3 size: 15 residues. Germline CDR1 and CDR2: SGDLS and YYNGEE. The CDR3 spells CASSVVGSGFETQYF. CDR3 nucleotide sequence: TGTGCCAGCAGCGTAGTGGGTAGCGGCTTTGAGACCCAGTACTTC. The complete variable domain, with remaining parts taken from reference TRBV9 and TRBJ2-5, reads DSGVTQTPKHLITATGQRVTLRCSPRSGDLSVYWYQQSLDQGLQFLIQYYNGEERAKGNILERFSAQQFPDLHSELNLSSLELGDSALYFCASSVVGSGFETQYFGPGTRLLVL.